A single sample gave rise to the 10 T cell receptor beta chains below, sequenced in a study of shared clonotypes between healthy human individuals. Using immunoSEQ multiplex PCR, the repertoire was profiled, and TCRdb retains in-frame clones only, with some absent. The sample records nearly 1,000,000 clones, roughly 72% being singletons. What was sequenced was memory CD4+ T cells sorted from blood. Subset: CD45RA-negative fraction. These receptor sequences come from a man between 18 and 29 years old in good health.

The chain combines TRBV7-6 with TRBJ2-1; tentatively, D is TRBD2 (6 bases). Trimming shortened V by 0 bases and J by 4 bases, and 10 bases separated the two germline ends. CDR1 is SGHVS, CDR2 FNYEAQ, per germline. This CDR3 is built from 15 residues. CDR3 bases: TGTGCCAGCAGCTTAGCGCCGGGGGAGTACAATGAGCAGTTCTTC. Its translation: CASSLAPGEYNEQFF.

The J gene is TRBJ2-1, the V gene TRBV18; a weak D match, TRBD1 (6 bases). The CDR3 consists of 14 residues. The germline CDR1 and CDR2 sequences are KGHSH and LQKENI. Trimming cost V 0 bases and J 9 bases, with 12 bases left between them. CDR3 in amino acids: CASSPPHREGEQFF. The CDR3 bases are TGTGCCAGCTCACCACCGCACAGGGAAGGTGAGCAGTTCTTC.

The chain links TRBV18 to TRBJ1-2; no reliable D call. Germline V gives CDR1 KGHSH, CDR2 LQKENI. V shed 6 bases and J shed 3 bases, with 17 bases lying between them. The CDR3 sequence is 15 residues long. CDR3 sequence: CASSPAPGYDYGYTF. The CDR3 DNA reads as TGTGCCAGCTCGCCAGCCCCGGGGTATGACTATGGCTACACCTTC.

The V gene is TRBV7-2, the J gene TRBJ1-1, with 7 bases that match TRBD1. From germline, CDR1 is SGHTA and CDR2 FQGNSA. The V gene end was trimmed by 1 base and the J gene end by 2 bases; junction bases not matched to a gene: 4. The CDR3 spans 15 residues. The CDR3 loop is CASSLVDRINTEAFF. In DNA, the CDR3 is TGTGCCAGCAGCTTAGTGGACAGGATAAACACTGAAGCTTTCTTT.

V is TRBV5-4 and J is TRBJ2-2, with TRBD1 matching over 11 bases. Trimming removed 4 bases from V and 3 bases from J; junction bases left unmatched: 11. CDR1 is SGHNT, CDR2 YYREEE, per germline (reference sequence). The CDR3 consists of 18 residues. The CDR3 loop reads CASSQRTGGVVDTGELFF. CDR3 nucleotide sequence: TGTGCCAGCAGCCAACGGACAGGGGGCGTAGTGGACACCGGGGAGCTGTTTTTT.

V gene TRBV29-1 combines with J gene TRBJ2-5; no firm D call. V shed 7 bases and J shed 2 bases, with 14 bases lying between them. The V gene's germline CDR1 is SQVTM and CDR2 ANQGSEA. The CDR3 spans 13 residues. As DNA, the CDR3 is TGCAGCGCCTCCCAAGTAGCTCAAGAGACCCAGTACTTC. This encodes CSASQVAQETQYF.

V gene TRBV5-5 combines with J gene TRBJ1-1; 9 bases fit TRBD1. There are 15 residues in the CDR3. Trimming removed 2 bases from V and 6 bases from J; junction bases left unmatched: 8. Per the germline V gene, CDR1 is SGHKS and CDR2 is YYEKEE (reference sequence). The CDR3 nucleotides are TGTGCCAGCAGCTTTTGGGGACAGGGTACTTCTGAAGCTTTCTTT. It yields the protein CASSFWGQGTSEAFF.

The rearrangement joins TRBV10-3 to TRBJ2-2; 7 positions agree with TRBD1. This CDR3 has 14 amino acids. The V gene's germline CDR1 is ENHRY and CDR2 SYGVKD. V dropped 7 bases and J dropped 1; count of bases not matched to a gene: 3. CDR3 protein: CAITRTGNTGELFF. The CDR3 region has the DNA TGTGCCATCACGAGGACAGGGAACACCGGGGAGCTGTTTTTT.

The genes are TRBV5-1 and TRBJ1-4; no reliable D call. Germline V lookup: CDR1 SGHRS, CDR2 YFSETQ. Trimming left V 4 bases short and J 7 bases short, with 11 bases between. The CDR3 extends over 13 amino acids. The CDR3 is CASSTEDLEKLFF. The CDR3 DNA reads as TGCGCCAGCAGCACGGAGGACCTTGAAAAACTGTTTTTT.

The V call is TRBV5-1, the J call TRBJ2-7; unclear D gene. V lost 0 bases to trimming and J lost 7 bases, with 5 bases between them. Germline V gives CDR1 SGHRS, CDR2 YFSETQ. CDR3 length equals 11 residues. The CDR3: CASSLAREQYF. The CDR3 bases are TGCGCCAGCAGCTTGGCCCGGGAGCAGTACTTC.